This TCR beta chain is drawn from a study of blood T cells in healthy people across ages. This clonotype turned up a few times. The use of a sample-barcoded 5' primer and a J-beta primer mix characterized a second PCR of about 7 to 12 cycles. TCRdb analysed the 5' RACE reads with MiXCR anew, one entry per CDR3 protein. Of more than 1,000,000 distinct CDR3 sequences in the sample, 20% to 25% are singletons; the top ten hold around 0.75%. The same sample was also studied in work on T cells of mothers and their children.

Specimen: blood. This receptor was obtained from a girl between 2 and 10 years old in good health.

The CDR3 region has the DNA TGCAGTGCTGAACCGAGGACTAGCGGGAGTCGGGAGCAGTACTTC. Protein: CSAEPRTSGSREQYF. The chain couples TRBV20-1 to TRBJ2-7, with TRBD2 matching 13 bases. The CDR3 is made up of 15 amino acids. V was clipped by 5 bases and J by 7 bases; unmatched bases: 11. Per the germline V gene, CDR1 is DFQATT and CDR2 is SNEGSKA (reference sequence).